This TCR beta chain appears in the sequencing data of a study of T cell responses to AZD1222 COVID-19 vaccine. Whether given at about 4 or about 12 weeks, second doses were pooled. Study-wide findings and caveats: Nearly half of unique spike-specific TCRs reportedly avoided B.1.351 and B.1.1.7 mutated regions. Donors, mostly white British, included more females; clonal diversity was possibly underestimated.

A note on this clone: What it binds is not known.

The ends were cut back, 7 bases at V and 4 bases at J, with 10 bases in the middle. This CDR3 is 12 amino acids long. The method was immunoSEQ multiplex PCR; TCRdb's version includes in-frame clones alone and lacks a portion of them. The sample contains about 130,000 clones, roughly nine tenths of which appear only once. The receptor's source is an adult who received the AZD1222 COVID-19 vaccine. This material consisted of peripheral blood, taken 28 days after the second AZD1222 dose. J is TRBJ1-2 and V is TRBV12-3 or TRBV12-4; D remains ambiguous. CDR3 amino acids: CASTWDIYGYTF. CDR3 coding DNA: TGTGCCAGCACCTGGGATATCTATGGCTACACCTTC.